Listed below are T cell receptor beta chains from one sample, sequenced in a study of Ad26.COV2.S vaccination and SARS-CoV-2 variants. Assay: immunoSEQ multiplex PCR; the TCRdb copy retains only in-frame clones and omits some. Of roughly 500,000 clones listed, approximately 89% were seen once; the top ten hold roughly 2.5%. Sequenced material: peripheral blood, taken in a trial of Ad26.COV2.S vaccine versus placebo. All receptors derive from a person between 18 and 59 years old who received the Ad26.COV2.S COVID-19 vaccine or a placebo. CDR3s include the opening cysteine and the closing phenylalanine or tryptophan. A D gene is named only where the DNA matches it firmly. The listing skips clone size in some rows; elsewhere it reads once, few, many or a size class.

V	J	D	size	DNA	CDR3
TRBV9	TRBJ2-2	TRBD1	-	TGTGCCAGCAGCGCCAGGGGGCGGAACACCGGGGAGCTGTTTTTT	CASSARGRNTGELFF
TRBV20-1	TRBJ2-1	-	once	TGCAGTGCTAGTGAGCAGCCCCATGAGCAGTTCTTC	CSASEQPHEQFF
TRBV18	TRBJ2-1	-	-	TGTGCCAGCTCACAAAGAACAGGGTCCTCCTACAATGAGCAGTTCTTC	CASSQRTGSSYNEQFF
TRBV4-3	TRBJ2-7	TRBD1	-	TGCGCCAGCAGCCAATTGACAGGGGGCTTCGGGTACGAGCAGTACTTC	CASSQLTGGFGYEQYF
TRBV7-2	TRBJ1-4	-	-	TGTGCCAGCAGCTTATTAGGGCAGGGAGGTGAAAAACTGTTTTTT	CASSLLGQGGEKLFF
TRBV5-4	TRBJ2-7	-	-	TGTGCCAGCAGCGCCGGCGGGGATCTCTACGAGCAGTACTTC	CASSAGGDLYEQYF
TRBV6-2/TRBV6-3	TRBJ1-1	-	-	TGTGCCAGCAGTCCCCCCGTGGCGGCTTTCTTT	CASSPPVAAFF
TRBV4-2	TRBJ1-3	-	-	TGTGCCAGCAGCCACCACGAGAAGACTGGAAACACCATATATTTT	CASSHHEKTGNTIYF
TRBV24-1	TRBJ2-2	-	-	TGTGCCACCAGTCATAGCCAGGGTAGCACCGGGGAGCTGTTTTTT	CATSHSQGSTGELFF
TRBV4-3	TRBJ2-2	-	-	TGCGCCAGCAGCCAACGAGAAGGCGTCGACGGGAGGGAGCTGTTTTTT	CASSQREGVDGRELFF
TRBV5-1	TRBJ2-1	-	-	TGCGCCAGCAGCTTGGCCACGGGAGAAGCACACAATGAGCAGTTCTTC	CASSLATGEAHNEQFF
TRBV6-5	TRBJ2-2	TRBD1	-	TGTGCCAGCAGGAACACAGGGGTCGGGATCGGGGAGCTGTTTTTT	CASRNTGVGIGELFF
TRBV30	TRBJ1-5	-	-	TGTGCCTGGACGGGGGGTACGGGTCAGCCCCAGCATTTT	CAWTGGTGQPQHF
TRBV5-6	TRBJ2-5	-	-	TGTGCCAGCAGCTTTGGCACTCGCCAAGAGACCCAGTACTTC	CASSFGTRQETQYF
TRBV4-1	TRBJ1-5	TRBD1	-	TGCGCCAGCAGCCCCCGCGCAGGGGGCGGGCCCCAGCATTTT	CASSPRAGGGPQHF
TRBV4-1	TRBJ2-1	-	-	TGCGCCAGCAGCCACCCCCCGGGATCCCCATACAATGAGCAGTTCTTC	CASSHPPGSPYNEQFF
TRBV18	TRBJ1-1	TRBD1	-	TGTGCCAGCTCACGGGACAGGGGGCCGGGTCCTGAAGCTTTCTTT	CASSRDRGPGPEAFF
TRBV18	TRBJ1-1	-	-	TGTGCCAGCTCACCAATGGCAGGCATAATGAACACTGAAGCTTTCTTT	CASSPMAGIMNTEAFF
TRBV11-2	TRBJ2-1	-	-	TGTGCCAGCAGCTTAGAACCCAACTTCGGGGGCCTCCGCTCCTACAATGAGCAGTTCTTC	CASSLEPNFGGLRSYNEQFF
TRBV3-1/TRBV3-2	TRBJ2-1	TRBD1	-	TGTGCCAGCAGACCCCGAGACAGGGGAAATGAGCAGTTCTTC	CASRPRDRGNEQFF
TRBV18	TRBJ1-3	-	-	TGTGCCAGCTCCCTCGGGGGGAGTGGAAACACCATATATTTT	CASSLGGSGNTIYF
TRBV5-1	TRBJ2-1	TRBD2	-	TGCGCCAGCAAATTACTAGCGGGCTACAATGAGCAGTTCTTC	CASKLLAGYNEQFF
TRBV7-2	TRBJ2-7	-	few	TGTGCCAGCAGCCGAAGCAGGGACGGCGAGCAGTACTTC	CASSRSRDGEQYF
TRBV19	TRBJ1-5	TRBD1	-	TGTGCCAGTAGGACAGGGTTTTATAGCAATCAGCCCCAGCATTTT	CASRTGFYSNQPQHF
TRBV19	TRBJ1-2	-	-	TGTGCCAGTAGCTTCAGAGCGCTGTATGGCTACACCTTC	CASSFRALYGYTF
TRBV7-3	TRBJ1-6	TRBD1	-	TGTGCCAGCAGCTCCCTCGGACAGGGAAGATCACCCCTCCACTTT	CASSSLGQGRSPLHF
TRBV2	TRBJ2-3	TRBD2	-	TGTGCCAGGCCTAAACAAAGGACTAGCGGGTCACTAGATACGCAGTATTTT	CARPKQRTSGSLDTQYF
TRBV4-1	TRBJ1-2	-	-	TGCGCCAGCAGCCGGGCAGGGGTCGGCTACACCTTC	CASSRAGVGYTF
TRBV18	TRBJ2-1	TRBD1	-	TGTGCCAGCTCACCACTGACAGGGTCCTCCTACAATGAGCAGTTCTTC	CASSPLTGSSYNEQFF
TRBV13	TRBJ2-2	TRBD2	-	TGTGCCAGCAGCTCAGGGGCAGTAACTAGCGGGAATACCGGGGAGCTGTTTTTT	CASSSGAVTSGNTGELFF
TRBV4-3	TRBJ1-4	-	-	TGCGCCAGCAGCCAAGAGAGGAAGGACCCGACTAATGAAAAACTGTTTTTT	CASSQERKDPTNEKLFF
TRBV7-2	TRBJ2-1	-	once	TGTGCCAGCAGCCTCCTGGGGTCGGTTGTGGGGCGGAATGAGCAGTTCTTC	CASSLLGSVVGRNEQFF
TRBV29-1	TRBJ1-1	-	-	TGCAGCGGCACGAACACTGAAGCTTTCTTT	CSGTNTEAFF
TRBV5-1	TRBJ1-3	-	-	TGCGCCAGCAGCTTGGAAGCAGGGCCCGGAAACACCATATATTTT	CASSLEAGPGNTIYF
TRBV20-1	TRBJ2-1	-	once	TGCAGTGCTTTATACAATGAGCAGTTCTTC	CSALYNEQFF
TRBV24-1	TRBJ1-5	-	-	TGTGCCACCAGTGATGCCCCTACAGGGACCCTAAATCAGCCCCAGCATTTT	CATSDAPTGTLNQPQHF
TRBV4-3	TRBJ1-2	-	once	TGCGCCAGCAGCTTCCAGGAGAGGGGCCTTACCCTAGCTGCTAACTATGGCTACACCTTC	CASSFQERGLTLAANYGYTF
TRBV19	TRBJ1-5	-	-	TGTGCCAGTAGGAGGCGCAATCAGCCCCAGCATTTT	CASRRRNQPQHF
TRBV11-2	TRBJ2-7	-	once	TGTGCCAGCAGCGAAGTTGTGAAAGCCGGCGAGCAGTACTTC	CASSEVVKAGEQYF
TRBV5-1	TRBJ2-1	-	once	TGCGCCAGCAGCGAGGACTACAATGAGCAGTTCTTC	CASSEDYNEQFF
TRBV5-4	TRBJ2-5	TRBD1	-	TGTGCCAGCAGCCGCGGGACAGGGGGGTGGGAGACCCAGTACTTC	CASSRGTGGWETQYF
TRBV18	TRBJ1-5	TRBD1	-	TGTGCCAGCTCGGGACAGAATAATCAGCCCCAGCATTTT	CASSGQNNQPQHF
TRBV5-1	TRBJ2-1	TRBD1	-	TGCGCCAGCAGCTCCGGGACAGGGGAGGAGCAGTTCTTC	CASSSGTGEEQFF
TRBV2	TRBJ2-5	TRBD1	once	TGTGCCAGCAGAACAGACAGGGGGCAAGAGACCCAGTACTTC	CASRTDRGQETQYF
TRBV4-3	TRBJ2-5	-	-	TGCGCCAGCAGCCAAGAATGGGTAGGGGAACAAGAGACCCAGTACTTC	CASSQEWVGEQETQYF